These 3 T cell receptor beta chains were sequenced from one sample in a study of blood T cell repertoires in COVID-19. Sequenced by immunoSEQ multiplex PCR; TCRdb stores in-frame clones only, minus some. The table lists about 210,000 clones, around 80% of them singletons. Sequencing was carried out using peripheral blood. These receptors came from a woman in her forties or fifties with acute or convalescent COVID-19.

The chain carries TRBV6-5 and TRBJ1-5; 7 bases align to TRBD1. This CDR3 is built from 15 residues. CDR1 and CDR2 (germline): MNHEY, SVGAGI. Losses at the gene ends were 7 bases for V and 4 bases for J; bases not matched to a gene: 10. For the CDR3, the DNA is TGTGCCAGCACTGCGACAGCAGGGGGGAATCAGCCCCAGCATTTT. Translation gives CASTATAGGNQPQHF.

Here the CDR3 reads CAAFSTGGEAFF. The CDR3 DNA reads TGTGCCGCCTTCTCTACAGGGGGGGAAGCTTTCTTT. This sequence joins TRBV30 and TRBJ1-1; TRBD1 matches at 8 bases. CDR3 length: 12 residues. Germline CDR1 and CDR2: GTSNPN and SVGIG (reference sequence). The ends lost 8 bases at V and 8 bases at J; junction bases unmatched: 10.

In its sample, this clone was seen once. CDR3 nucleotide sequence: TGTGCCAGCAAGGCGGGACTCGAGGCGGATACGCAGTATTTT. Protein: CASKAGLEADTQYF. The J gene is TRBJ2-3, the V gene TRBV6-5; D is perhaps TRBD2 (6 bases). V lost 7 bases and J 6 bases, leaving 17 bases between the germline ends. The CDR3 has 14 amino acids. Germline CDR1 reads MNHEY; CDR2 reads SVGAGI.